Listed here are 7 T cell receptor beta chains from one sample, sequenced in a study of CD8+CD57+ T cells in acquired aplastic anemia. CDR3 and TCR beta VDJ profiling relied on a genomic DNA template. TCRdb re-called the reads through MiXCR, storing one row per CDR3 protein. The sample includes a few hundred thousand distinct CDR3 sequences, 65% to 80% of them seen just once. Sequenced input: sorted CD4+, CD8+, or CD8+CD57+ T cells (not recorded which) from PBMCs. These receptors came from a human donor in good health, serving as a control.

This clonotype was counted at least ten times. The chain links TRBV19 to TRBJ2-5; 8 bases agree with TRBD1. CDR3 length: 16 residues. The V segment lost 3 bases and the J segment 0 bases; nucleotides outside the gene matches: 6. The V gene's germline CDR1 is LNHDA and CDR2 SQIVND (reference sequence). In DNA form, the CDR3 reads TGTGCCAGTAGTATGAGGACAGGGTCTTACCAAGAGACCCAGTACTTC. As protein: CASSMRTGSYQETQYF.

Points on this clonotype: One end of the junction does not line up with germline, which may come from a read error. V usage is TRBV9 and J usage is TRBJ2-5, with D possibly TRBD2 on 5 matching bases. CDR1 is SGDLS, CDR2 YYNGEE, per germline. This CDR3 region has 15 residues. The chain's CDR3 is CASSLALESQGTQYF. CDR3 DNA: TGTGCCAGCAGCTTAGCGCTGGAGAGCCAAGGGACCCAGTACTTC.

As regards this clonotype: Since no conserved phenylalanine or tryptophan closes the CDR3, a read error is the likely cause. The DNA is left out, because the CDR3 cannot be placed on it with certainty; the CDR3 is given as TCRdb lists it. The CDR3 region is CASSRQGGITGDL. The chain carries TRBV2 and TRBJ1-5. Germline values: CDR1 SNHLY, CDR2 FYNNEI. The CDR3 is made up of 13 amino acids, end residues included.

This rearrangement joins TRBV9 to TRBJ2-3; tentatively, D is TRBD2 (5 bases). The CDR3 consists of 19 residues. Germline V gene lookup returns CDR1 SGDLS and CDR2 YYNGEE. The V gene lost 0 bases and the J gene lost 5 bases, with 25 bases spanning the gap. The CDR3, as DNA: TGTGCCAGCAGCGTAGTTGGAGGCAACGAGCAGTACTTCCTAGATACGCAGTATTTT. This codes for CASSVVGGNEQYFLDTQYF.

On this clonotype: No conserved phenylalanine or tryptophan ends this CDR3, so it is likely a read error. The chain combines TRBV24-1 with TRBJ2-2; 11 bases fit TRBD1. Germline V gene lookup returns CDR1 KGHDR and CDR2 SFDVKD. The CDR3 loop spans 16 amino acids. CDR3 coding DNA: TGTGCCACCAGCGGACAGGGGGCGCTTTTGGCCGGGGCGCTGTTTTGT. Encoded protein: CATSGQGALLAGALFC.

V is TRBV15 and J is TRBJ2-1, with TRBD2 matching over 10 bases. V lost 0 bases, J lost 9 bases, and 11 bases stayed unmatched. The CDR3 consists of 17 residues. Germline V gene sequence: CDR1 LNHNV, CDR2 YYDKDF (reference sequence). The CDR3: CATSRDLSSGSSSEQFF. The CDR3 coding sequence is TGTGCCACCAGCAGAGATCTGTCTAGCGGGAGTTCGTCTGAGCAGTTCTTC.

The chain employs TRBV15 and TRBJ2-7; 8 bases fit TRBD2. Germline loops: CDR1 LNHNV, CDR2 YYDKDF (reference sequence). The CDR3 extends over 15 amino acids. The trim removed 10 bases at V and 4 bases at J, leaving 15 bases unmatched. In DNA form, the CDR3 reads TGTGCCAGCAGTGGAGGCGGGGGGAAAGCTTACGAGCAGTACTTC. It translates to CASSGGGGKAYEQYF.